This T cell receptor (beta chain) was sequenced in a study of siplizumab effects on memory and regulatory T cells. General study points: Alloreactive sequences traceable to unstimulated CD4+ memory cells declined significantly under siplizumab. Unstimulated subsets accounted for the mapping of only a minor share of the clones that were alloreactive. Memory cells seemed less diverse than naive T cells, which seemed major alloresponse contributors.

Germline CDR1 is MNHNS and CDR2 is SASEGT. The CDR3 length is 14 residues. Trimming took 0 bases from V and 5 from J, leaving 8 bases between them. In the case of this clone: Its antigen is currently unknown.

TCRdb keeps only in-frame clones here, not all; method: immunoSEQ multiplex PCR. The sample has some 110,000 clones, 93% seen once; the top ten hold 0.62%. This TCR was recovered from a human donor in good health. Sequences were obtained from Tregs sorted from blood. The rearrangement uses TRBV6-1 and TRBJ1-5; no definite D call. CDR3 nucleotides: TGTGCCAGCAGTGAAGCGGGTGATCATCAGCCCCAGCATTTT. Translation: CASSEAGDHQPQHF.